This T cell receptor beta chain derives from a study of cytomegalovirus exposure and HLA in healthy donors. PCR employed 60 Vbeta and 13 Jbeta primers. Generated by immunoSEQ multiplex PCR, the TCRdb table keeps only in-frame clones and is missing some. The sample carries 79,000 or so clones, roughly 80% recorded once. J gave up 6 bases and V 3 bases, and 8 bases lay outside the gene matches. Germline V lookup: CDR1 MNHNS, CDR2 SASEGT. The CDR3 totals 16 residues. About this clone: Its antigen is not known.

Study-level findings and limits: Analyzed later, most CMV-associated TCR beta chains appeared HLA-restricted.

The V gene is TRBV6-1, the J gene TRBJ2-2; 9 bases line up with TRBD1. Sequenced input: PBMCs. The TCR comes from a middle-aged woman in good health and CMV-seropositive. The CDR3 protein is CASSERGQGGSGELFF. The CDR3, as DNA: TGTGCCAGCAGTGAGAGGGGACAGGGTGGTTCCGGGGAGCTGTTTTTT.